This note documents a single TCR beta chain sequence. This sample was included in a study of technical replicates of blood from a few donors. The protocol was immunoSEQ multiplex PCR, while the TCRdb copy is restricted to in-frame clones and leaves out a portion. The sample consists of 75,000 to 80,000 clones, 94% of them appearing once. V lost 1 base, J lost 4 bases, and 6 bases lay in between. Germline V gene sequence: CDR1 SGDLS, CDR2 YYNGEE. CDR3 length equals 13 residues. This chain links TRBV9 with TRBJ2-1; the D is unclear. Sequencing was done on a sample of T cells isolated from PBMCs. The sequence derives from a human donor in good health. The CDR3 nucleotides are TGTGCCAGCAGCGTATACCTATACAATGAGCAGTTCTTC. This sequence encodes CASSVYLYNEQFF.